This T cell receptor (beta chain) appears in the sequencing data of a study of T cells in Graves' hyperthyroidism and ophthalmopathy. RNA transcripts served as the template for amplifying TCR beta CDR3 regions. The HTBI primer set was used in a first-round RT-PCR of the TCR CDR3. TCRdb passed the multiplex PCR reads through MiXCR, listing each CDR3 protein once. The sample carries more than 500,000 distinct CDR3 sequences, 14% recorded once. This clonotype has a count of ten or more. Stable disease denoted Graves' hyperthyroidism without ophthalmopathy progression within 18 months. Sequencing used blood. The source is a woman in her thirties or forties with Graves' hyperthyroidism.

The CDR3 protein is CASSLGGGPYNEQFF. For the CDR3, the DNA is TGTGCCAGCAGCTTAGGCGGGGGGCCATACAATGAGCAGTTCTTC. This chain uses TRBV7-2 with TRBJ2-1, with 8 positions matching TRBD2. J gave up 4 bases and V 1 base, and 3 bases lay outside the gene matches. The CDR3 extends over 15 amino acids. CDR1 is SGHTA and CDR2 is FQGNSA in the germline V gene.